Listed below are T cell receptor beta chains from one sample, sequenced in a study of cytomegalovirus exposure and HLA in healthy donors. Sequencing was performed with immunoSEQ multiplex PCR; in TCRdb, only in-frame clones are kept and a portion is missing. Among 200,000 or so clones listed, approximately 84% were seen once. Material: PBMCs. Every receptor here comes from a man between 18 and 29 years old in good health and CMV-seropositive. Each CDR3 is given with its conserved first and last residue. A D gene is named only where the DNA matches it firmly. The size field is filled for only some rows; it gives once, few, many or a size class.

>TRBJ2-7|many|.|TRBV11-2
TGTGCCAGCAGCCCACAAGGGGGACTACCACGCGAGCAGTACTTC
CASSPQGGLPREQYF
>TRBJ2-7|.|.|TRBV4-1
TGCGCCAGCAGCCACACCCCCCTGGCAGAGCAGTACTTC
CASSHTPLAEQYF
>TRBJ1-2|.|TRBD1|TRBV13
TGTGCCAGCAGCTTAGTCCAGGGGGCTAACTATGGCTACACCTTC
CASSLVQGANYGYTF
>TRBJ2-7|.|TRBD1|TRBV6-6
TGTGCCAGCAGTGCAGGGGGCTCCTACGAGCAGTACTTC
CASSAGGSYEQYF
>TRBJ2-3|.|TRBD2|TRBV4-2
TGTGCCAGCAGCCCGAGCGGGGGAGATACGCAGTATTTT
CASSPSGGDTQYF
>TRBJ1-5|.|.|TRBV5-1
TGCGCCAGCAGCTCGACAGTAAACCATAGCAATCAGCCCCAGCATTTT
CASSSTVNHSNQPQHF
>TRBJ2-7|.|TRBD1|TRBV9
TGTGCCAGCAGCACGAACCGGGACAGCTACTCCTACGAGCAGTACTTC
CASSTNRDSYSYEQYF
>TRBJ2-2|.|TRBD2|TRBV6-4
TGTGCCGAGGCGGGAGTGTGGAACACCGGGGAGCTGTTTTTT
CAEAGVWNTGELFF
>TRBJ2-2|.|.|TRBV9
TGTGCCAGCAGCGTAGACTCCAAACGGGCCGGGGAGCTGTTTTTT
CASSVDSKRAGELFF
>TRBJ2-1|.|TRBD2|TRBV5-4
TGTGCCAGCAGCTTTGGTAGCGGGGACAATGAGCAGTTCTTC
CASSFGSGDNEQFF
>TRBJ2-1|.|.|TRBV30
TGTGCCTGGAGTCGCGGAGTCTACAATGAGCAGTTCTTC
CAWSRGVYNEQFF
>TRBJ2-7|.|.|TRBV14
TGTGCCAGCAGCCTGACCCACGGCAGGTTCGAGCAGTACTTC
CASSLTHGRFEQYF
>TRBJ2-2|once|.|TRBV28
TGTGCCAGCAGTTTGGGCGGGAAGAACACCGGGGAGCTGTTTTTT
CASSLGGKNTGELFF
>TRBJ2-2|.|TRBD1|TRBV25-1
TGTGCCAGCAGTGACCGCGGACAGGGAGGAACCGGGGAGCTGTTTTTT
CASSDRGQGGTGELFF
>TRBJ1-1|once|.|TRBV28
TGTGCCAGCAGTTTGGACAGCGTAAACACTGAAGCTTTCTTT
CASSLDSVNTEAFF
>TRBJ2-5|once|TRBD2|TRBV9
TGTGCCAGCAGCGTAGGGGTAGCGGCGGGGGTTGGGGAGACCCAGTACTTC
CASSVGVAAGVGETQYF
>TRBJ2-7|.|.|TRBV6-5
TGTGCCAGCAGTTACTTACAGGGCTACGAGCAGTACTTC
CASSYLQGYEQYF
>TRBJ2-1|.|TRBD2|TRBV30
TGTGCCTGGAAATGGGGGCGGACTAGCCTCGCTGAGCAGTTCTTC
CAWKWGRTSLAEQFF
>TRBJ2-3|.|.|TRBV27
TGTGCCAGCAGTTTATCCCCAATAGCAGATACGCAGTATTTT
CASSLSPIADTQYF
>TRBJ1-4|.|TRBD1|TRBV2
TGTGCCAGCAGGGACAGGACAGGGTTAGTGCGAGAAAAACTGTTTTTT
CASRDRTGLVREKLFF
>TRBJ2-7|few|.|TRBV4-1
TGCGCCAGCAGCCAAGGTTTCGGGGTGCCGTACGAGCAGTACTTC
CASSQGFGVPYEQYF
>TRBJ1-1|.|TRBD1|TRBV2
TGTGCCAGCAACCACAGGGGCCTTACTGAAGCTTTCTTT
CASNHRGLTEAFF
>TRBJ1-2|.|.|TRBV5-1
TGCGCCAGCAGCCCCCGACAGAACTATGGCTACACCTTC
CASSPRQNYGYTF
>TRBJ1-1|.|.|TRBV2
TGTGCCAGCACCGAAAGAAGGGGGTTTGAAGCTTTCTTT
CASTERRGFEAFF
>TRBJ2-7|few|TRBD1|TRBV6-1
TGTGCCAGCAGTGAAGTTTACGGGACAGGGGATATGGTGCAGTACTTC
CASSEVYGTGDMVQYF
>TRBJ2-1|few|TRBD2|TRBV2
TGTGCCAGCAGTGTTGAGGGACTAGCGGGCGGGGGTGAGCAGTTCTTC
CASSVEGLAGGGEQFF
>TRBJ1-5|.|TRBD1|TRBV2
TGTGCCAGCAGCCAGCTGGGACAGAATAGCAATCAGCCCCAGCATTTT
CASSQLGQNSNQPQHF
>TRBJ1-2|.|TRBD1|TRBV29-1
TGCAGCGTCGAACCGGGACAGGGGTTCTATAACTATGGCTACACCTTC
CSVEPGQGFYNYGYTF
>TRBJ2-1|.|.|TRBV1
TGCACCAGCAGCCGCTCTGCAGGTGGGGAGGAGCAGTTCTTC
CTSSRSAGGEEQFF
>TRBJ1-3|.|.|TRBV5-4
TGTGCCAGCAGCTTGGAGGGGCGCTCTGGAAACACCATATATTTT
CASSLEGRSGNTIYF
>TRBJ2-3|.|TRBD2|TRBV9
TGTGCCAGCAGCGGGACTAGCGGGACTAGCACAGATACGCAGTATTTT
CASSGTSGTSTDTQYF
>TRBJ1-2|.|TRBD1|TRBV5-4
TGTGCCAGCGCCGTAGCACAGGGGTATGGCTACACCTTC
CASAVAQGYGYTF
>TRBJ2-3|.|TRBD2|TRBV4-2
TGTGCCAGCAGTCAAGTTTTAGCGGGAGATGTAGATACGCAGTATTTT
CASSQVLAGDVDTQYF